This T cell receptor beta chain stems from a study of OX40 agonist ivuxolimab in advanced cancers. Study summary: Prior therapy, whether anti-PD-1, anti-PD-L1 or anti-CTLA-4, was allowed, and about 39% had some. Broader study findings: Doses of 0.1 to 3.0 mg/kg were accompanied by clonal expansion of CD4+ and CD8+ blood T cells by week 6. Still undetermined is the antigen specificity of the expanded peripheral T cells.

Germline-derived CDR1 and CDR2 are SGHRS and YFSETQ. The junction had 10 bases not matched to a gene; V was cut back by 4 bases and J by 3 bases. The CDR3 has 16 residues. Generated by immunoSEQ multiplex PCR, the TCRdb table keeps only in-frame clones and is missing some. The data show over 55,000 clones, approximately 91% seen once. About this clone itself: Its cognate antigen is unknown.

This clonotype was obtained from an adult with an advanced solid tumor such as melanoma, head and neck, liver or kidney cancer. Source: CD4+ or CD8+ T cells sorted from blood, taken in a trial of the OX40 agonist ivuxolimab. V and J are TRBV5-1 and TRBJ2-7, with 10 bases aligning to TRBD2. Here the CDR3 reads CASSERSGRGIYEQYF. CDR3 coding DNA: TGCGCCAGCAGCGAAAGGAGCGGGAGGGGGATCTACGAGCAGTACTTC.